This T cell receptor (beta chain) was captured by sequencing in a study of Graves' ophthalmopathy and Graves' hyperthyroidism. Study background: Blood was drawn at initial diagnosis, before any treatment.

Comments on this clonotype: Its cognate antigen is unknown.

Overall study results and limits: The majority of expanded thyroid clonotypes above 0.001 frequency also occurred in blood.

The TCR beta CDR3 regions underwent amplification from RNA transcripts. Second-round multiplex PCR came after first-round RT-PCR with HTBI primers. One entry per CDR3 protein, called by TCRdb with MiXCR from the multiplex PCR reads. The sample includes under 200,000 distinct CDR3 sequences, over 35% of them seen just once. Moderate-to-severe activity, with CAS ≥3, NOSPECS ≥4 and duration under 3 months, characterized the donors with ophthalmopathy. The V and J ends lost 6 bases and 2 bases respectively, with 11 bases between them. CDR1 and CDR2 (germline): MNHEY, SVGEGT. The CDR3 spans 13 residues. The V and J genes are TRBV6-2 or TRBV6-3 and TRBJ2-7; D is unresolved. This clonotype was obtained from a woman in her thirties or forties with Graves' ophthalmopathy. Sample: peripheral blood. The CDR3 here is CASRAVKPYEQYF. The CDR3 DNA follows: TGTGCCAGCAGGGCAGTTAAACCCTACGAGCAGTACTTC.